These T cell receptor beta chains were read from a single sample in a study of blood T cell repertoires in COVID-19. The repertoire was sequenced with immunoSEQ multiplex PCR; TCRdb's copy has only in-frame clones and lacks some. Among approximately 150,000 clones listed, 70% to 90% were seen once. Sequenced material: peripheral blood. These receptors all come from a man between 65 and 85 years old with acute or convalescent COVID-19. CDR3s include the opening cysteine and the closing phenylalanine or tryptophan. A D gene is named only where the DNA matches it firmly. Expanded clones get a size class; other rows say once, few or many, or leave the size out.

j_gene | v_gene | d_gene | abundance | CDR3aa | CDR3nt
TRBJ1-5 | TRBV6-5 | TRBD1 | - | CASSQGGEQPQHF | TGTGCCAGTTCCCAGGGGGGAGAGCAGCCCCAGCATTTT
TRBJ1-5 | TRBV14 | - | once | CASSQTTGEIETSNQPQHF | TGTGCCAGCAGCCAAACGACAGGAGAAATTGAGACTAGCAATCAGCCCCAGCATTTT
TRBJ2-1 | TRBV10-3 | TRBD2 | - | CAISVTSANEQFF | TGTGCCATCAGTGTCACTAGCGCCAATGAGCAGTTCTTC
TRBJ1-5 | TRBV2 | - | - | CASSGTDISGPQHF | TGTGCCAGCAGTGGGACAGATATATCAGGGCCCCAGCATTTT
TRBJ1-2 | TRBV6-5 | - | - | CASSYGAGGSNYGYTF | TGTGCCAGCAGTTACGGGGCGGGGGGTTCGAACTATGGCTACACCTTC
TRBJ2-3 | TRBV19 | - | - | CASSALLSGYTDTQYF | TGTGCCAGTAGTGCACTGCTCTCCGGGTACACAGATACGCAGTATTTT
TRBJ1-1 | TRBV6-1 | - | - | CASSEALDSAQNTEAFF | TGTGCCAGCAGTGAAGCCCTGGACAGCGCCCAGAACACTGAAGCTTTCTTT
TRBJ2-2 | TRBV5-1 | TRBD2 | - | CASSLTSGNTGELFF | TGCGCCAGCAGCTTAACTAGCGGGAACACCGGGGAGCTGTTTTTT
TRBJ2-1 | TRBV5-1 | TRBD2 | - | CASSLVSGSNNEQFF | TGCGCCAGCAGCTTGGTTAGCGGGAGTAACAATGAGCAGTTCTTC
TRBJ1-1 | TRBV6-5 | TRBD1 | - | CASSSPGTGGTEAFF | TGTGCCAGCAGCTCGCCCGGGACAGGGGGGACTGAAGCTTTCTTT
TRBJ1-3 | TRBV11-2 | - | - | CASTTSSGNTIYF | TGTGCCAGCACCACGAGCTCTGGAAACACCATATATTTT
TRBJ1-3 | TRBV28 | TRBD1 | - | CASSLTGAGNTIYF | TGTGCCAGCAGTTTGACAGGGGCTGGAAACACCATATATTTT
TRBJ2-7 | TRBV6-6 | - | once | CASSQLEGWEQYF | TGTGCCAGCAGTCAGTTGGAGGGCTGGGAGCAGTACTTC
TRBJ1-2 | TRBV4-2 | TRBD1 | - | CASSQGDRVYGYTF | TGTGCCAGCAGCCAAGGTGACAGGGTCTATGGCTACACCTTC
TRBJ1-5 | TRBV10-3 | - | few | CAIRQEFNQPQHF | TGTGCCATCAGGCAGGAATTCAATCAGCCCCAGCATTTT
TRBJ2-7 | TRBV28 | TRBD1 | - | CASSLQGAPGEQYF | TGTGCCAGCAGTTTGCAGGGGGCTCCGGGGGAGCAGTACTTC
TRBJ2-1 | TRBV28 | TRBD2 | - | CASSLVGGKVNNEQFF | TGTGCCAGCAGTTTAGTGGGAGGGAAGGTGAATAATGAGCAGTTCTTC
TRBJ1-1 | TRBV12-3/TRBV12-4 | - | - | CASSFSRSTEAFF | TGTGCCAGCAGTTTTAGTCGATCCACTGAAGCTTTCTTT
TRBJ1-1 | TRBV2 | TRBD1 | - | CASRVGQAGGEAFF | TGTGCCAGCAGGGTAGGACAGGCGGGTGGTGAAGCTTTCTTT
TRBJ2-5 | TRBV19 | - | - | CASSSSSETQYF | TGTGCCAGTAGTTCGAGCTCAGAGACCCAGTACTTC
TRBJ1-2 | TRBV6-1 | - | - | CASSDPQGSGYGYTF | TGTGCCAGCAGTGACCCACAGGGCTCGGGCTATGGCTACACCTTC
TRBJ2-5 | TRBV7-9 | - | - | CASSVEPETQYF | TGTGCCAGCAGCGTAGAGCCGGAGACCCAGTACTTC
TRBJ2-3 | TRBV3-1/TRBV3-2 | TRBD2 | - | CASSPPAGGRNTQYF | TGTGCCAGCAGCCCCCCTGCGGGGGGAAGAAATACGCAGTATTTT
TRBJ1-5 | TRBV6-1 | - | - | CASSEPGNQPQHF | TGTGCCAGCAGTGAACCGGGCAATCAGCCCCAGCATTTT
TRBJ2-2 | TRBV6-5 | - | - | CASSPEQGVGELFF | TGTGCCAGCAGTCCGGAACAGGGTGTCGGGGAGCTGTTTTTT
TRBJ2-3 | TRBV11-2 | - | - | CASSLGPRRATDTQYF | TGTGCCAGCAGCTTAGGACCGCGGAGGGCCACAGATACGCAGTATTTT
TRBJ2-3 | TRBV7-2 | - | - | CASSLAPGSTDTQYF | TGTGCCAGCAGCTTAGCACCGGGGAGCACAGATACGCAGTATTTT